The sequence of this T cell receptor beta chain was determined in a study of T cell responses to AZD1222 COVID-19 vaccine. Whole-study results and caveats: Among the donors, most were white British and more were female, and clonal diversity was possibly underestimated. Close to half of all spike-specific TCRs reportedly target regions of the variants that are unmutated. The breadth and depth of Spike-specific TCRs increased once two AZD1222 doses had been given.

With regard to this clone: Its antigen is currently unknown.

The table came from immunoSEQ multiplex PCR; TCRdb's copy has only in-frame clones and leaves some out. The table includes about 76,000 clones, more than 60% detected once. After removal of 6 bases from V and 2 bases from J, the junction contained 13 bases not matched to a gene. CDR3 length: 17 amino acids. Germline lookup yields CDR1 MDHEN and CDR2 SYDVKM. The sequenced sample was peripheral blood, obtained 28 days after the second dose of the MenACWY control vaccine. The origin of this receptor is an adult who received the MenACWY meningococcal vaccine as a control. The chain has TRBV28 and TRBJ2-5, with 9 bases lining up with TRBD2. CDR3 loop: CASSFGIGAGGQETQYF. The CDR3 region has the DNA TGTGCCAGCAGCTTCGGGATTGGGGCGGGAGGGCAAGAGACCCAGTACTTC.